Listed here are 7 T cell receptor beta chains from one sample, sequenced in a study of blood T cell repertoires in COVID-19. Using immunoSEQ multiplex PCR, the repertoire was profiled, and TCRdb retains in-frame clones only, with some absent. Among approximately 200,000 clones listed, 80% to 90% were seen once. The specimen sequenced was peripheral blood. The receptors shown here come from a man between 45 and 60 years old who had recovered from COVID-19.

The genes are TRBV29-1 and TRBJ2-2; 8 bases are shared with TRBD1. J was trimmed by 1 base and V by 2 bases; bases with no gene match: 9. CDR1 is SQVTM, CDR2 ANQGSEA, per germline. The CDR3 sequence is 17 residues long. Here the CDR3 reads CSVEKGLGQGNTGELFF. In DNA form, the CDR3 reads TGCAGCGTTGAAAAAGGTCTCGGACAGGGGAACACCGGGGAGCTGTTTTTT.

The rearrangement uses TRBV6-2 or TRBV6-3 and TRBJ2-3; weak D call: TRBD2 (5 bases). CDR1 MNHEY and CDR2 SVGEGT come from the germline V gene. The V end lost 2 bases, the J end lost 6 bases, and 18 bases lay between the germline ends. The CDR3 loop spans 16 amino acids. DNA of the CDR3: TGTGCCAGCAGTTACAGGAGGTTAGCCTTGCAGGATACGCAGTATTTT. This sequence encodes CASSYRRLALQDTQYF.

The rearrangement joins TRBV5-1 to TRBJ2-3, with 9 bases that match TRBD1. Germline-derived CDR1 and CDR2 are SGHRS and YFSETQ. The CDR3 has 13 amino acids. V dropped 4 bases and J dropped 6; count of bases not matched to a gene: 3. CDR3 in amino acids: CASSLDRGDTQYF. In DNA form, the CDR3 reads TGCGCCAGCAGCCTAGACAGGGGGGATACGCAGTATTTT.

The rearrangement links TRBV5-6 to TRBJ1-1; weak D call: TRBD1 (5 bases). CDR1 and CDR2 from the germline V gene are SGHDT and YYEEEE. The CDR3 has 16 residues. V was trimmed by 3 bases and J by 1 base, leaving 16 bases between them. CDR3 protein: CASSSGGWVRNTEAFF. The CDR3 DNA is TGTGCCAGCAGCTCCGGGGGATGGGTGAGGAACACTGAAGCTTTCTTT.

The rearrangement joins TRBV2 to TRBJ2-7, with 7 nucleotides matching TRBD2. CDR3 length equals 14 residues. Germline V gives CDR1 SNHLY, CDR2 FYNNEI. V was pared by 5 bases and J by 3 bases, with 7 bases of the junction left unmatched. The CDR3 nucleotides are TGTGCCAGCAGTCGGGACTACCCCGACTACGAGCAGTACTTC. Residues: CASSRDYPDYEQYF.

CDR3 nucleotides: TGTGCCAGTAGTCTACAGACCTCGTTTGGTGAAAAACTGTTTTTT. Encoded protein: CASSLQTSFGEKLFF. This rearrangement joins TRBV19 to TRBJ1-4; D not certain. Trimming removed 5 bases at V and 7 bases at J, with 17 bases between. The CDR3 spans 15 residues. Germline-derived CDR1 and CDR2 are LNHDA and SQIVND (reference sequence).

The rearrangement joins TRBV11-3 to TRBJ2-3; D might be TRBD2 (6 bases). Between the trimmed V and J ends, which lost 5 bases and 1 base, there was a span of 16 bases. This CDR3 is 16 amino acids long. In germline, CDR1 is SGHNT, CDR2 YENEEA. CDR3 amino acids: CASSQSPGLGTDTQYF. The CDR3 nucleotides are TGTGCCAGCAGCCAATCGCCGGGACTCGGCACAGATACGCAGTATTTT.